These 12 T cell receptor beta chains originate from one sample sequenced in a study of CD8 T cells in ankylosing spondylitis. TCRdb passed the 5' RACE reads through MiXCR, listing each CDR3 protein once. The profile covers around 150,000 distinct CDR3 sequences, with 15% to 20% appearing a single time and about 8% taken by the ten largest. The material sequenced was blood, either unsorted or a sorted T cell fraction (not recorded which). Every receptor here comes from a male donor with ankylosing spondylitis or in good health (not recorded which).

CDR3 region: CASSLSGRYEQYF. CDR3 DNA: TGTGCCAGCAGCTTATCAGGACGGTACGAGCAGTACTTC. This chain connects TRBV7-8 to TRBJ2-7; D call uncertain. With 2 bases removed from V and 4 bases from J, the gap between germline ends came to 9 bases. CDR1 is SGHVS and CDR2 is FQNEAQ in the germline V gene. This CDR3 is built from 13 residues.

This clonotype has a handful of counts. The rearrangement uses TRBV6-5 and TRBJ1-2; unclear D gene. The CDR3 has 14 amino acids. Germline V gene lookup returns CDR1 MNHEY and CDR2 SVGAGI. V was shortened by 2 bases and J by 2 bases, with 9 bases between the two germline ends. The DNA of the CDR3 is TGTGCCAGCAGTTACGGTCAGGAAAACTATGGCTACACCTTC. This codes for CASSYGQENYGYTF.

The chain combines TRBV5-1 with TRBJ2-3; D possibly matches TRBD1 or TRBD2 (5 bases each). CDR1 is SGHRS and CDR2 is YFSETQ in the germline V gene. This CDR3 has 14 residues. V was trimmed by 7 bases and J by 1 base, leaving 13 bases between them. The CDR3 bases are TGCGCCAGCTTCGGGACCTACGGCACAGATACGCAGTATTTT. It codes for CASFGTYGTDTQYF.

This clonotype was counted only a few times. The V and J genes are TRBV28 and TRBJ1-1, with TRBD1 identical over 7 bases. The CDR3 has 15 residues. The V and J ends lost 6 bases and 6 bases, in that order; junction bases with no gene match: 13. Germline V gives CDR1 MDHEN, CDR2 SYDVKM. This CDR3 reads CASRLPGQSGPEAFF. The CDR3 DNA sequence: TGTGCCAGCAGACTACCGGGACAGAGTGGCCCTGAAGCTTTCTTT.

This clonotype was seen repeatedly, ten times or more. V is TRBV29-1 and J is TRBJ2-1, with D perhaps TRBD1 (5 bases). V shed 0 bases and J shed 8 bases, with 14 bases lying between them. This CDR3 spans 14 amino acids. Germline CDR1 and CDR2: SQVTM and ANQGSEA. The CDR3 DNA is TGCAGCGTTGAAGAAGGGCAGGGCGGCGATGAGCAGTTCTTC. It is translated as CSVEEGQGGDEQFF.

This clonotype has ten or more counts. J is TRBJ2-7 and V is TRBV20-1, with D tentatively TRBD1 or TRBD2 (5 bases each). CDR1 DFQATT and CDR2 SNEGSKA come from the germline V gene (reference sequence). The germline V and J ends were trimmed by 3 bases and 2 bases, with 11 bases remaining between them. The CDR3 totals 13 residues. Written as DNA, the CDR3 is TGCAGTGCTAGGAGGGACGGAACCTACGAGCAGTACTTC. This encodes CSARRDGTYEQYF.

The J gene is TRBJ2-3, the V gene TRBV12-3 or TRBV12-4, with D possibly being TRBD2 (5 bases). Between the trimmed V and J ends, which lost 5 bases and 6 bases, there was a span of 9 bases. There are 12 residues in the CDR3. The CDR3 sequence: CASSGGSDTQYF. In DNA form, the CDR3 reads TGTGCCAGCAGTGGAGGATCCGATACGCAGTATTTT.

The rearrangement uses TRBV2 and TRBJ2-7; TRBD2 matches 11 bases. J lost 3 bases, V lost 7 bases, and 14 bases had no gene match. CDR3 length: 17 residues. Germline lookup yields CDR1 SNHLY and CDR2 FYNNEI. The CDR3 protein is CASTHGVLAGVSYEQYF. The CDR3 region has the DNA TGTGCCAGCACCCATGGGGTACTAGCGGGAGTGAGCTACGAGCAGTACTTC.

This clonotype was detected many times. V and J are TRBV24-1 and TRBJ1-1; D may be TRBD1 (5 bases). The V end lost 7 bases, the J end lost 9 bases, and 23 bases lay between the germline ends. Germline CDR1 KGHDR, CDR2 SFDVKD. The CDR3 totals 15 residues. The CDR3 nucleotides are TGTGCCACCAGGGGATCGGGGGAGCAGCCTGAAAAAGCTTTCTTT. Translation: CATRGSGEQPEKAFF.

This clonotype was detected many times. The chain employs TRBV29-1 and TRBJ1-1; a possible D gene is TRBD1 (6 bases). The germline V gene has CDR1 SQVTM and CDR2 ANQGSEA. The CDR3 has 15 residues. Trimming removed 7 bases from V and 3 bases from J, with 21 bases in between. The CDR3 DNA sequence: TGCAGCGCCTATTCTACCTCAGGGGCGGACACTGAAGCTTTCTTT. This translates into CSAYSTSGADTEAFF. The complete variable domain, with remaining parts taken from reference TRBV29-1 and TRBJ1-1, reads SAVISQKPSRDICQRGTSLTIQCQVDSQVTMMFWYRQQPGQSLTLIATANQGSEATYESGFVIDKFPISRPNLTFSTLTVSNMSPEDSSIYLCSAYSTSGADTEAFFGQGTRLTVV.

This sequence joins TRBV6-5 and TRBJ2-3; no clear D. Germline CDR1 reads MNHEY; CDR2 reads SVGAGI. Trimming left V 3 bases short and J 5 bases short, with 12 bases between. The CDR3 extends over 14 amino acids. CDR3 region: CASSYTSDRDTQYF. The CDR3 DNA follows: TGTGCCAGCAGTTATACCAGCGATAGAGATACGCAGTATTTT.

This clonotype was found a few times. This chain connects TRBV16 to TRBJ1-5; 7 bases align to TRBD1. V gave up 5 bases and J gave up 5 bases; unmatched junction bases: 9. Germline V gene sequence: CDR1 KGHSY, CDR2 FQNENV. The CDR3 consists of 15 residues. The CDR3 coding sequence is TGTGCCAGCAGCGACAATACAGGGGAATATCAGCCCCAGCATTTT. This encodes CASSDNTGEYQPQHF.